This TCR beta chain was sequenced in a study of cytomegalovirus exposure and HLA in healthy donors. The wider study: Genotyping of more than 300 donors showed that over 65% belonged to the Caucasian-associated ancestry cluster.

The CDR3 has 14 residues. The trim removed 0 bases at V and 5 bases at J, leaving 3 bases unmatched. The germline gives CDR1 SNHLY, CDR2 FYNNEI. Remarks on this clone: Its cognate antigen is unknown.

The PCR contained 60 Vbeta and 13 Jbeta primers. The data were produced by immunoSEQ multiplex PCR, yet TCRdb's version contains in-frame clones alone and is incomplete. Here the sample spans roughly 120,000 clones, around four fifths being singletons. Whole-study results and caveats: Altogether, about 160 TCR beta chains were recorded as cytomegalovirus-associated.

What was sequenced was PBMCs. The chain combines TRBV2 with TRBJ2-5, with 7 bases that match TRBD1. The sequence was obtained from a woman in her forties or fifties in good health and CMV-seropositive. The CDR3 sequence: CASSEARGRETQYF. CDR3 bases: TGTGCCAGCAGTGAAGCAAGGGGGCGGGAGACCCAGTACTTC.